A selection of T cell receptor beta chains follows, all from one sample in a study of sequential checkpoint blockade in melanoma. Sequencing was performed with immunoSEQ multiplex PCR; in TCRdb, only in-frame clones are kept and a portion is missing. The sample contains 4,000 to 6,000 clones, 23% of which appear only once. The source material was tumor tissue (inferred from file names), sampled from a patient given nivolumab and ipilimumab in sequence. These receptor sequences come from a human donor with melanoma. Each CDR3 is given with its conserved first and last residue. A D gene is named only where the DNA matches it firmly. Rows give clone size only sometimes, using once, few, many, or a class for an expanded clone.

j_call: TRBJ2-5; d_call: -; clone_size: few; v_call: TRBV6-8; cdr3_aa: CASSYPGGDSQTQYF; cdr3_nt: TGTGCCAGCAGTTACCCCGGCGGGGACAGCCAGACCCAGTACTTC
j_call: TRBJ2-2; d_call: TRBD1; clone_size: -; v_call: TRBV5-1; cdr3_aa: CASSGGTGGPGELFF; cdr3_nt: TGCGCCAGCAGTGGCGGGACAGGGGGCCCCGGGGAGCTGTTTTTT
j_call: TRBJ2-7; d_call: -; clone_size: medium-sized; v_call: TRBV11-3; cdr3_aa: CASSLQVSSYEQYF; cdr3_nt: TGTGCCAGCAGCCTTCAGGTCTCCTCCTACGAGCAGTACTTC
j_call: TRBJ1-5; d_call: -; clone_size: few; v_call: TRBV6-8; cdr3_aa: CASSYVQGDQPQHF; cdr3_nt: TGTGCCAGCAGTTACGTGCAGGGTGATCAGCCCCAGCATTTT
j_call: TRBJ1-1; d_call: -; clone_size: few; v_call: TRBV28; cdr3_aa: CASSLYIGTNTEAFF; cdr3_nt: TGTGCCAGCAGTTTATATATAGGAACCAACACTGAAGCTTTCTTT
j_call: TRBJ1-5; d_call: -; clone_size: few; v_call: TRBV6-1; cdr3_aa: CASSEARGYQPQHF; cdr3_nt: TGTGCCAGCAGTGAAGCCCGGGGATATCAGCCCCAGCATTTT
j_call: TRBJ2-5; d_call: TRBD2; clone_size: few; v_call: TRBV28; cdr3_aa: CASNTGTSFRAKETQYF; cdr3_nt: TGTGCCAGCAATACCGGGACTAGTTTCCGGGCCAAAGAGACCCAGTACTTC
j_call: TRBJ2-2; d_call: -; clone_size: -; v_call: TRBV9; cdr3_aa: CASMVWTGELFF; cdr3_nt: TGTGCCAGCATGGTCTGGACCGGGGAGCTGTTTTTT
j_call: TRBJ1-1; d_call: TRBD1; clone_size: -; v_call: TRBV19; cdr3_aa: CASTLMGTGGDTEAFF; cdr3_nt: TGTGCCAGTACCCTGATGGGGACAGGGGGGGACACTGAAGCTTTCTTT
j_call: TRBJ2-3; d_call: TRBD1; clone_size: few; v_call: TRBV6-8; cdr3_aa: CASNVDRGYGDTQYF; cdr3_nt: TGTGCCAGCAACGTAGACAGGGGGTATGGAGATACGCAGTATTTT
j_call: TRBJ2-1; d_call: -; clone_size: many; v_call: TRBV11-3; cdr3_aa: CASSLFQGDYNEQFF; cdr3_nt: TGTGCCAGCAGCTTATTTCAGGGAGATTACAATGAGCAGTTCTTC
j_call: TRBJ2-5; d_call: TRBD2; clone_size: -; v_call: TRBV18; cdr3_aa: CASSPALAARETQYF; cdr3_nt: TGTGCCAGCTCACCAGCACTAGCGGCCAGGGAGACCCAGTACTTC
j_call: TRBJ1-6; d_call: TRBD1; clone_size: -; v_call: TRBV5-1; cdr3_aa: CASSLNGPPGGSALHF; cdr3_nt: TGCGCCAGCAGCTTGAATGGGCCCCCAGGGGGATCGGCCCTCCACTTT
j_call: TRBJ1-5; d_call: -; clone_size: few; v_call: TRBV7-2; cdr3_aa: CASSLAGQSAQHF; cdr3_nt: TGTGCCAGCAGCTTAGCTGGACAATCAGCCCAGCATTTT
j_call: TRBJ1-6; d_call: -; clone_size: many; v_call: TRBV11-3; cdr3_aa: CASSLMAGDSPLHF; cdr3_nt: TGTGCCAGCAGCTTAATGGCAGGGGATTCACCCCTCCACTTT
j_call: TRBJ1-3; d_call: -; clone_size: -; v_call: TRBV11-3; cdr3_aa: CASSFSGHLSGNTIYF; cdr3_nt: TGTGCCAGCAGCTTTTCAGGACACCTATCTGGAAACACCATATATTTT
j_call: TRBJ2-1; d_call: -; clone_size: -; v_call: TRBV5-1; cdr3_aa: CASSWAGIHNEQFF; cdr3_nt: TGCGCCAGCAGCTGGGCGGGGATCCACAATGAGCAGTTCTTC
j_call: TRBJ2-7; d_call: TRBD2; clone_size: few; v_call: TRBV12-5; cdr3_aa: CASGAGGYEQYF; cdr3_nt: TGTGCCAGCGGGGCGGGAGGGTACGAGCAGTACTTC
j_call: TRBJ2-7; d_call: TRBD1; clone_size: -; v_call: TRBV19; cdr3_aa: CASSMGTEFYEQYF; cdr3_nt: TGTGCCAGTAGTATGGGGACAGAGTTCTACGAGCAGTACTTC
j_call: TRBJ2-7; d_call: TRBD1; clone_size: medium-sized; v_call: TRBV5-1; cdr3_aa: CASSFEGQETYEQYF; cdr3_nt: TGCGCCAGCAGCTTCGAGGGACAGGAGACTTACGAGCAGTACTTC
j_call: TRBJ2-7; d_call: TRBD1; clone_size: -; v_call: TRBV29-1; cdr3_aa: CSVDGVRDRGYEQYF; cdr3_nt: TGCAGCGTCGACGGCGTTAGGGACAGGGGCTACGAGCAGTACTTC
j_call: TRBJ2-2; d_call: -; clone_size: -; v_call: TRBV11-3; cdr3_aa: CASSSSARTGSTGELFF; cdr3_nt: TGTGCCAGCAGCTCCTCAGCGAGGACCGGGAGCACCGGGGAGCTGTTTTTT
j_call: TRBJ2-5; d_call: -; clone_size: -; v_call: TRBV4-1; cdr3_aa: CASSQQTGYQETQYF; cdr3_nt: TGCGCCAGCAGCCAACAAACAGGGTACCAAGAGACCCAGTACTTC
j_call: TRBJ2-1; d_call: -; clone_size: medium-sized; v_call: TRBV9; cdr3_aa: CASSADGIHEQFF; cdr3_nt: TGTGCCAGCAGCGCTGATGGGATCCATGAGCAGTTCTTC
j_call: TRBJ2-1; d_call: TRBD2; clone_size: -; v_call: TRBV5-1; cdr3_aa: CASSLVPSGVNEQFF; cdr3_nt: TGCGCCAGCAGCTTGGTCCCTAGCGGGGTAAATGAGCAGTTCTTC
j_call: TRBJ2-1; d_call: -; clone_size: -; v_call: TRBV18; cdr3_aa: CASSPLGPDYNEQFF; cdr3_nt: TGTGCCAGCTCACCGCTCGGGCCGGATTACAATGAGCAGTTCTTC
j_call: TRBJ2-7; d_call: -; clone_size: few; v_call: TRBV28; cdr3_aa: CASRTVPYEQYF; cdr3_nt: TGTGCCAGCAGGACGGTTCCCTACGAGCAGTACTTC
j_call: TRBJ2-5; d_call: TRBD1; clone_size: -; v_call: TRBV6-8; cdr3_aa: CASSEDRGLGETQYF; cdr3_nt: TGTGCCAGCAGTGAGGACAGGGGGCTGGGGGAGACCCAGTACTTC
j_call: TRBJ2-7; d_call: -; clone_size: -; v_call: TRBV6-8; cdr3_aa: CASSYSVTYEQYF; cdr3_nt: TGTGCCAGCAGTTACTCGGTGACCTACGAGCAGTACTTC
j_call: TRBJ1-6; d_call: TRBD1; clone_size: few; v_call: TRBV19; cdr3_aa: CASSIGQGYSPLHF; cdr3_nt: TGTGCCAGTAGCATCGGACAGGGGTATTCACCCCTCCACTTT
j_call: TRBJ1-5; d_call: TRBD1; clone_size: -; v_call: TRBV28; cdr3_aa: CASSPGTGGLFGNQPQHF; cdr3_nt: TGTGCCAGCAGTCCCGGGACAGGGGGTCTTTTTGGCAATCAGCCCCAGCATTTT